The T cell receptor beta chain under discussion was sequenced for a study of regulatory T cells in long-lasting Graves disease listed by TCRdb under 2021. Some background on the complete study: To count as having persistent Graves' disease, a patient had to have received antithyroid drug treatment for over 5 years with TSH receptor autoantibodies remaining persistently positive. Persistent Graves' disease patients were compared with newly diagnosed Graves' disease patients by peripheral blood TCR sequencing and RNA sequencing. The study took place in China and was registered as a clinical trial. A total of about 35 samples underwent TCR sequencing, from roughly 13 patients with persistent Graves' disease and some 20 patients with newly diagnosed Graves' disease. On average, persistent Graves' disease patients in the clinical cohort had been on antithyroid drugs for about 9.7 years.

To prepare the library, multiplex PCR was applied. Sequencing was performed on an Illumina HiSeq 4000. CDR3 regions were amplified by Arm-PCR with iRepertoire HTBI primers to construct TCR beta libraries. Before sequencing, the PCR products went through gel purification. The authors' analysis ran thus. A total of some 60 TRBV and some 15 TRBJ segments were identified across samples and were used for gene usage analysis of CDR3 amino acid clonotypes. Filtered high-quality paired reads were merged into contigs using COPE and FqMerger. BLAST was used to align contigs to IMGT TRBV, TRBD and TRBJ reference genes, with CDR3 defined following IMGT. Highly expanded clones were defined as clonotypes with a frequency above 0.1%. Shannon entropy served as the measure of repertoire diversity, while the Gini coefficient captured V-J evenness. Public clonotypes were defined as clonotypes shared by more than one individual. TCRdb trimmed the raw reads at Q25, called clones with MiXCR and kept productive beta chains. Rows are combined by CDR3 protein, so each entry shows the most common genes and DNA. The V and J calls follow TCRdb's processing rather than the paper's. Across this sample there are roughly 700,000 distinct CDR3 sequences, with about 30% seen only once. Jointly, the top ten make up roughly 46% of the sample.

In this sample, this clonotype turned up a few times. What antigen it recognizes has not been identified. No base-level quality is on record; no much larger clone is a single base apart. Here is what the overall study found, with its caveats: Persistent disease showed preferential use of TRBV28, TRBJ1-2 and TRBJ2-5, whereas newly diagnosed disease favored TRBV20-1 and TRBJ2-1. Persistent Graves' disease patients showed lower TCR Shannon entropy and fewer highly expanded clones than newly diagnosed patients, suggesting clonal expansion. More public clonotypes were shared among persistent patients (under 3,000) than among newly diagnosed patients (roughly 1,000). Only peripheral blood was studied, because thyroid tissue, the primary lesion, was inaccessible. The small sample size was acknowledged by the authors as a limitation that may reduce accuracy. Only the TCR beta chain was sequenced and analyzed.

Cut back by 2 bases and 3 bases, the V and J ends lie 11 bases apart. The germline V gene gives CDR1 as MNHEY and CDR2 as SVGEGT. From its cysteine to its phenylalanine, the CDR3 spans 14 amino acids. Only the CDR3 DNA is retained, 42 bases long and in frame from the first base. The time point label here, explained by the study, means: persistent/refractory GD, antithyroid drugs over 5 years with positive TRAb. For both TCR sequencing and RNA sequencing, RNA was extracted from PBMCs in TRIzol. The diagnosis of Graves' disease was made according to American Thyroid Association guidelines. Patients were recruited from an endocrinology department in Xi'an, China. Each patient gave 8.5 to 9.5 milliliters of peripheral blood, collected in an EDTA anticoagulant tube. PBMCs were isolated by Ficoll Paque Plus density gradient separation without further T cell sorting. An Agilent 2100 Bioanalyzer and agarose gel were used to assess RNA quality, and a NanoDrop 2000 was used to measure RNA concentration.

The sequence is built from TRBV6-2 or TRBV6-3 and TRBJ2-7; the D region possibly corresponds to TRBD1 (6 bases align). Here the sequenced sample was peripheral blood mononuclear cells (PBMCs), taken when the disease was refractory, from a patient treated with antithyroid drugs. The receptor comes from a female donor with Graves disease. The CDR3 has the sequence CASSYEGRGYEQYF. The nucleotide sequence reads as follows: TGTGCCAGCAGTTACGAGGGCAGGGGCTACGAGCAGTACTTC.